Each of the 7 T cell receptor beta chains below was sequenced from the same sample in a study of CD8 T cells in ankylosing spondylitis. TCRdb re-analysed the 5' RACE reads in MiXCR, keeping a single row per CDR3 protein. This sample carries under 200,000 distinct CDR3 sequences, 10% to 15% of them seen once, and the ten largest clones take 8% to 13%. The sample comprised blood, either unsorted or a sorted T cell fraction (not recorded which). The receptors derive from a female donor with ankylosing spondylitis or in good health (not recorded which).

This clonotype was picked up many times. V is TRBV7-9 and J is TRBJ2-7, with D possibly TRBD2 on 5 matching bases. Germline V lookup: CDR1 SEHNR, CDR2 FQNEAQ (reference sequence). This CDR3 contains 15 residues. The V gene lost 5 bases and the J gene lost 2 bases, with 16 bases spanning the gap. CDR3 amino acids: CASSTQERSPYEQYF. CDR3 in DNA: TGTGCCAGCAGCACCCAGGAGCGGAGCCCCTACGAGCAGTACTTC.

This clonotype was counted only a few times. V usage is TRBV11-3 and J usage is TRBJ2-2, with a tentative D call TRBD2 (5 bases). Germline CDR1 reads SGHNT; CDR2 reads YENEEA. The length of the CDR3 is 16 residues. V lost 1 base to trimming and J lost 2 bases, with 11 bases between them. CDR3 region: CASSLVRGLNTGELFF. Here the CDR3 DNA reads TGTGCCAGCAGCTTAGTAAGAGGGCTTAACACCGGGGAGCTGTTTTTT. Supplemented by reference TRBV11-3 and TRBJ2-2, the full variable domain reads EAGVVQSPRYKIIEKKQPVAFWCNPISGHNTLYWYLQNLGQGPELLIRYENEEAVDDSQLPKDRFSAERLKGVDSTLKIQPAELGDSAVYLCASSLVRGLNTGELFFGEGSRLTVL.

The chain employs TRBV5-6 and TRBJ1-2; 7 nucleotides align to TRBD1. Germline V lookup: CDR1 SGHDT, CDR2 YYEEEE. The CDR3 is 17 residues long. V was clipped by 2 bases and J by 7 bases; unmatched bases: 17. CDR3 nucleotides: TGTGCCAGCAGCTTCCCCGAGTCGGGAAATAGGGGGCCTGGCTACACCTTC. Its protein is CASSFPESGNRGPGYTF. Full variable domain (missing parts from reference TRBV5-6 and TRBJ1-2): DAGVTQSPTHLIKTRGQQVTLRCSPKSGHDTVSWYQQALGQGPQFIFQYYEEEERQRGNFPDRFSGHQFPNYSSELNVNALLLGDSALYLCASSFPESGNRGPGYTFGSGTRLTVV.

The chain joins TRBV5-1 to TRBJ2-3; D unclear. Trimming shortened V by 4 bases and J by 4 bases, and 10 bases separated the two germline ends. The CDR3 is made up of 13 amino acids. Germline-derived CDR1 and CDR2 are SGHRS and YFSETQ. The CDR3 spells CASSGAGADTQYF. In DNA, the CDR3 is TGCGCCAGCAGCGGAGCTGGGGCAGATACGCAGTATTTT.

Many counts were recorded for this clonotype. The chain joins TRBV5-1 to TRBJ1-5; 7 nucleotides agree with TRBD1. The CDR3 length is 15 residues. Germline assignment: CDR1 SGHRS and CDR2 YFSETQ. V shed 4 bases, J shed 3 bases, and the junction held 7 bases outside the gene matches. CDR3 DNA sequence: TGCGCCAGCAGCCCGACAGGGTACCTCAATCAGCCCCAGCATTTT. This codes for CASSPTGYLNQPQHF.

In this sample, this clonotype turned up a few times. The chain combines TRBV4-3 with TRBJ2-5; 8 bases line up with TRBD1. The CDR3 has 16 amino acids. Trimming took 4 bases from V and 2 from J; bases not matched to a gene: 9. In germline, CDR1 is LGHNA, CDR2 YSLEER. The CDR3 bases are TGCGCCAGCAGCCCCGCCCAGGGGGCCGTACAAGAGACCCAGTACTTC. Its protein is CASSPAQGAVQETQYF.

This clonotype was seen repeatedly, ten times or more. Here the CDR3 reads CAIRLDQGTEAFF. The CDR3 DNA is TGTGCCATCAGGTTGGATCAGGGAACTGAAGCTTTCTTT. The chain couples TRBV10-3 to TRBJ1-1; D is perhaps TRBD1 (5 bases). Germline V gene data show CDR1 as ENHRY and CDR2 as SYGVKD. Trimming left V 6 bases short and J 5 bases short, with 13 bases between. The CDR3 loop spans 13 amino acids.